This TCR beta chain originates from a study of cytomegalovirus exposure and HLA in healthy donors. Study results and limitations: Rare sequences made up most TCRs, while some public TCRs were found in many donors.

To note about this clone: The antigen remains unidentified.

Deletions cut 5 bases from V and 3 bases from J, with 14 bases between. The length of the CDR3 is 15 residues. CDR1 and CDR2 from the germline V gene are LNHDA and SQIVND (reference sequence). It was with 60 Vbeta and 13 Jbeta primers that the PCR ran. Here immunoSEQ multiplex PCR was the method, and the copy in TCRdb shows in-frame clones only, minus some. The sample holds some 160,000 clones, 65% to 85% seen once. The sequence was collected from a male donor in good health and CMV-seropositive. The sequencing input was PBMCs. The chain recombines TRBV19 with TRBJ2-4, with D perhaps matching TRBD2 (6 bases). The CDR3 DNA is TGTGCCAGTAGTCCCCGCAGGGAGGTCAAAAACATTCAGTACTTC. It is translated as CASSPRREVKNIQYF.